This is a list of T cell receptor beta chains from one sample in a study of blood T cells in healthy people across ages. TCRdb itself ran the 5' RACE reads through MiXCR, one entry per CDR3 protein. The sample yields about 640,000 distinct CDR3 sequences, 58% seen once. The source material was blood. The receptors come from a man between 60 and 75 years old in good health. Each CDR3 is given with its conserved first and last residue. D genes are given only for firm matches. Clone size, where shown, is once, few, many, or a class for clones that have expanded.

v_gene	d_gene	abundance	j_gene	CDR3aa	CDR3nt
TRBV4-1	TRBD1	few	TRBJ1-4	CASSQDLDRGRTKLFF	TGCGCCAGCAGCCAGGACTTAGACAGGGGGAGGACTAAACTGTTTTTT
TRBV7-2	NA	NA	TRBJ2-1	CASSVQHPSYNEQFF	TGTGCCAGCAGCGTTCAACACCCTTCCTACAATGAGCAGTTCTTC
TRBV20-1	NA	NA	TRBJ1-4	CSARHQVRGEKLFF	TGCAGTGCTAGACATCAGGTCAGGGGAGAAAAACTGTTTTTT
TRBV6-4	NA	NA	TRBJ2-3	CASSVRGSGLPDTQYF	TGTGCCAGCAGTGTGAGGGGAAGTGGGCTGCCAGATACGCAGTATTTT
TRBV11-2	NA	NA	TRBJ2-5	CASSLGHRETQYF	TGTGCCAGCAGCTTAGGGCACAGAGAGACCCAGTACTTC
TRBV29-1	NA	few	TRBJ2-2	CSVREWSTGELFF	TGCAGCGTCAGGGAGTGGAGCACCGGGGAGCTGTTTTTT
TRBV2	NA	few	TRBJ2-5	CASSEDTIGTQYF	TGTGCCAGCAGTGAGGACACGATCGGGACCCAGTACTTC
TRBV6-5	NA	few	TRBJ2-2	CASSAPGAGELFF	TGTGCCAGCAGTGCCCCAGGTGCCGGGGAGCTGTTTTTT
TRBV20-1	TRBD2	few	TRBJ2-7	CSARDRKTSARYEQYF	TGCAGTGCTAGAGATCGAAAGACTAGCGCCAGGTACGAGCAGTACTTC
TRBV7-2	TRBD1	NA	TRBJ1-5	CASSYQGGVGQPQHF	TGTGCCAGCAGCTACCAGGGGGGTGTGGGTCAGCCCCAGCATTTT
TRBV18	NA	NA	TRBJ1-4	CASSPRDTNEKLFF	TGTGCCAGCTCACCAAGGGACACCAATGAAAAACTGTTTTTT
TRBV20-1	NA	NA	TRBJ1-6	CSAPEPQGPYNSPLHF	TGCAGTGCCCCTGAACCACAGGGTCCCTATAATTCACCCCTCCACTTT
TRBV3-1	NA	NA	TRBJ2-6	CASSQGGRGNVLTF	TGTGCCAGCAGCCAGGGGGGACGGGGTAACGTCCTGACTTTC